A selection of T cell receptor beta chains follows, all from one sample in a study of early T cells in non-severe SARS-CoV-2 infection. MiXCR, applied by TCRdb to the 5' RACE reads, yields one record per CDR3 protein. The table has about 48,000 distinct CDR3 sequences, over 7.5% seen once. What was sequenced was whole blood. The receptor set was obtained from an adult who was a healthcare worker with PCR-confirmed SARS-CoV-2 infection or an uninfected control (not recorded which). Both conserved end residues are part of each CDR3. Fields, in order: V gene, CDR3 length, J gene, clone size, D gene, CDR3 protein, CDR3 DNA. A D gene is named only where the DNA matches it firmly. Some rows have no size entry. The others give once, few or many, or a class for an expanded clone.

v_gene: TRBV12-3/TRBV12-4
len: 15
j_gene: TRBJ1-1
abundance: many
d_gene: TRBD1
CDR3aa: CASSFGQGAYTEAFF
CDR3nt: TGTGCCAGCAGTTTCGGCCAGGGGGCGTACACTGAAGCTTTCTTT

v_gene: TRBV5-1
len: 14
j_gene: TRBJ2-3
abundance: many
d_gene: -
CDR3aa: CASSRLLSTDTQYF
CDR3nt: TGCGCCAGCAGCCGACTGTTAAGCACAGATACGCAGTATTTT

v_gene: TRBV6-1
len: 14
j_gene: TRBJ1-2
abundance: -
d_gene: -
CDR3aa: CASSGDRGPYGYTF
CDR3nt: TGTGCCAGCAGTGGAGACCGGGGGCCCTATGGCTACACCTTC

v_gene: TRBV9
len: 14
j_gene: TRBJ2-7
abundance: few
d_gene: -
CDR3aa: CASSAGTDVYEQYF
CDR3nt: TGTGCCAGCAGCGCCGGAACTGACGTTTACGAGCAGTACTTC

v_gene: TRBV13
len: 15
j_gene: TRBJ1-1
abundance: few
d_gene: TRBD1
CDR3aa: CASSERDRGITEAFF
CDR3nt: TGTGCCAGCAGCGAGAGAGACAGGGGGATCACTGAAGCTTTCTTT

v_gene: TRBV4-1
len: 16
j_gene: TRBJ2-7
abundance: few
d_gene: TRBD2
CDR3aa: CASSQGVQREFNEQYF
CDR3nt: TGCGCCAGCAGCCAGGGGGTCCAGCGGGAGTTCAACGAGCAGTACTTC

v_gene: TRBV28
len: 14
j_gene: TRBJ2-5
abundance: many
d_gene: -
CDR3aa: CASSAARGQETQYF
CDR3nt: TGTGCCAGCAGTGCTGCGAGGGGACAAGAGACCCAGTACTTC

v_gene: TRBV4-2
len: 15
j_gene: TRBJ2-7
abundance: -
d_gene: -
CDR3aa: CASSPRPTRGNEQYF
CDR3nt: TGTGCCAGCAGCCCCCGACCCACCCGAGGGAACGAGCAGTACTTC

v_gene: TRBV19
len: 14
j_gene: TRBJ2-5
abundance: many
d_gene: TRBD2
CDR3aa: CASRPAGDWETQYF
CDR3nt: TGTGCCAGTAGGCCAGCGGGAGATTGGGAGACCCAGTACTTC

v_gene: TRBV24-1
len: 14
j_gene: TRBJ2-3
abundance: -
d_gene: -
CDR3aa: CATSERWSTDTQYF
CDR3nt: TGTGCCACCAGTGAGAGATGGAGCACAGATACGCAGTATTTT

v_gene: TRBV5-1
len: 14
j_gene: TRBJ1-2
abundance: few
d_gene: -
CDR3aa: CASSLEGRDSGYTF
CDR3nt: TGCGCCAGCAGCTTGGAAGGCAGGGATAGTGGCTACACCTTC